This T cell receptor beta chain was identified in a study of tumor and adjacent non-tumor tissue in lung cancer. Concerning this clonotype itself: A much larger clone lies one base from this, so it may be a read error.

No cell sorting was done before RNA was extracted from the tissue. The CDR3 sequence is 13 residues long. Germline loops: CDR1 SQVTM, CDR2 ANQGSEA. Germline trimming cut 5 bases from V and 14 bases from J; bases unmatched to any gene: 12. TCRbeta libraries were built with three rounds of nested PCR, modified from ARM-PCR. TCRdb re-called the multiplex PCR reads through MiXCR, storing one row per CDR3 protein. The data hold around 200,000 distinct CDR3 sequences, with 70% to 75% observed a single time. This chain joins TRBV29-1 and TRBJ1-6; 7 bases are a match to TRBD1. This clonotype was sampled from a man aged 55-75 years with non-small cell lung cancer. Sequences were obtained from lung tumor tissue. CDR3 sequence: CSVQGPGQRSLHF. CDR3 bases: TGCAGCGTTCAAGGGCCGGGACAGAGATCCCTCCACTTT.